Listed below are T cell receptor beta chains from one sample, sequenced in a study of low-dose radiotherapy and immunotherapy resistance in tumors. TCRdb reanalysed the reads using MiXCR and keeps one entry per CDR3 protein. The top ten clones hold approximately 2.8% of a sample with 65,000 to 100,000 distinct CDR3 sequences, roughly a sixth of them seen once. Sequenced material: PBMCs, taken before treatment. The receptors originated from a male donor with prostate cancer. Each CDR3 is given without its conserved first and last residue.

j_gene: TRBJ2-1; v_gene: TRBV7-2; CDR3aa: ASSLGTSGGAGNEQF
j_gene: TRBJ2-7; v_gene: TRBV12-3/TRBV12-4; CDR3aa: ASNTNSGYEQY
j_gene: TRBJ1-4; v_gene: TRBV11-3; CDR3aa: ASSLARGEKLF
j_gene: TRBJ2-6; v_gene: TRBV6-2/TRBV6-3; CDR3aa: ASRNSGGAYGANVLT
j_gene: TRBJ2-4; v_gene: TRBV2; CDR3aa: ASSVGGILAKNIQY
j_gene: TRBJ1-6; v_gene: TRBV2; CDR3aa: ASRGTGLNSPLH
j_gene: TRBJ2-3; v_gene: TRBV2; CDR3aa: ASSPGDGRGDTQY
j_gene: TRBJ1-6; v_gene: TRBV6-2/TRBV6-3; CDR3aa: ASRRSSYNSPLH
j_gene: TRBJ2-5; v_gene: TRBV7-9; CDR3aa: ASSLARGQETQY
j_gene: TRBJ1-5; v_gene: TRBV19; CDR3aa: ASSIGGAGNQPQH
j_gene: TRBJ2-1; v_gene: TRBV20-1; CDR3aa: SARVAGLKEGGEQF
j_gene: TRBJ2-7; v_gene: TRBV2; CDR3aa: ASRPNYEQY
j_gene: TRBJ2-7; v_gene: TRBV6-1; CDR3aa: ASSGGWTSGHEQY
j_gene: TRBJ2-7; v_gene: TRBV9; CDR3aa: ASSVVGDSYYEQY
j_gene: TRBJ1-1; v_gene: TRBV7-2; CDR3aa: ASSSDGRNTEAF
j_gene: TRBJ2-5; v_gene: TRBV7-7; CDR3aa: ASSFGTSGAQETQY
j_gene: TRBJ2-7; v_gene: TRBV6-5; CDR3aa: ASSYSGEQY
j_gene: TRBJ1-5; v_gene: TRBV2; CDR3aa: ASSEAGVVNQPQH
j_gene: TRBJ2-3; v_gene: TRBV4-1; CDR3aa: ASSQSQTGLVDTQY
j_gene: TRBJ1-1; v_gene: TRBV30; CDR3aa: AWSFSQAPLGTEAF
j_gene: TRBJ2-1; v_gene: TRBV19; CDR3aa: ASTISHSDSRFGNEQF
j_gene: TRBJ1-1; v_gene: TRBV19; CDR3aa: ASSITGGNTEAF
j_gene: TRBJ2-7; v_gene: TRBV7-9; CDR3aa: ASSFGSYEQY
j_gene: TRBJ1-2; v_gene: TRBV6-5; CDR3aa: ASTRGFTGGYT
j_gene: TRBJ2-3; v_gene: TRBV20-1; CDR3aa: SAQTSGGTDTQY
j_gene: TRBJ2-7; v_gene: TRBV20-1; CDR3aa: SATPGPYEQY
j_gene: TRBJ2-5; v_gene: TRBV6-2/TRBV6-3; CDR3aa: ASSETAGYQETQY
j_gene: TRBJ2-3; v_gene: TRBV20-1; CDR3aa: SAFPGYGTDTQY
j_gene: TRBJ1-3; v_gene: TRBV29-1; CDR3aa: SVGTDGNTIY
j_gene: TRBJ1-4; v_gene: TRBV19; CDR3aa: ASSFLYEGAATNEKLF
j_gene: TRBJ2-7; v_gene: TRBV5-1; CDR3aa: ASGWGTGGDHEQY
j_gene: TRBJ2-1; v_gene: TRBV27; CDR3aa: ASSLQGRREQF
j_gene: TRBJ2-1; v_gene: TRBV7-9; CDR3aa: ASSLDNMYFNNEQF
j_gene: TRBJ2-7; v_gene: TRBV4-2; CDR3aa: ASSPLLRGIPEQY
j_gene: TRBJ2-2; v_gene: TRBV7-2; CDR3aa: ASSLIAGGLGELF
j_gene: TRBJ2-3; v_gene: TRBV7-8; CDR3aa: ASSARNLGPTQY
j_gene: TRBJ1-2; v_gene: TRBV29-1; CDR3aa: SRRCTVYGYT
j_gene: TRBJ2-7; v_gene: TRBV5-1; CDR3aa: ASSLFSRDRDYEQY
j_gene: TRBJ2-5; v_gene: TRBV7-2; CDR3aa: ASSRGQVYQETQY
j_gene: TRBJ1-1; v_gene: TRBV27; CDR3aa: ASSDGTGHTEAF
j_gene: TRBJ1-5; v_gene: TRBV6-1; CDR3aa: ATASGYNQPQH
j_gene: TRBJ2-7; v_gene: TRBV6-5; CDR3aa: ASTAAMGGEQY
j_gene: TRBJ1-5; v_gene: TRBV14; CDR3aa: ASSQDGQYNQPQH
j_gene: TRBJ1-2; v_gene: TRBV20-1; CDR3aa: SARGPGVEDGYT
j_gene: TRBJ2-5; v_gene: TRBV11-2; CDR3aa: ASSLRGGVRETQY
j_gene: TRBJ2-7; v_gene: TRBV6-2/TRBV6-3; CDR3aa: ASTGTTYEQY
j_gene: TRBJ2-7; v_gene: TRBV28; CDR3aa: ATLPGLAGGTYEQY
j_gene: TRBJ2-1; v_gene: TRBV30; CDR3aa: AWSATTQRQF
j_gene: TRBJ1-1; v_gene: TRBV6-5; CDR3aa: ASSIGPVTEAF
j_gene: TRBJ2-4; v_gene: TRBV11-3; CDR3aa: ASSPDSAKNIQY
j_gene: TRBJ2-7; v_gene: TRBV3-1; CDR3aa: ASSLRTGPDEQY
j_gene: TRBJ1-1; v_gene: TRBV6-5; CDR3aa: ASSTRGTEAF
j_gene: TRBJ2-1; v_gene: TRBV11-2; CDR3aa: ASSLGTSLFNEQF